These 29 T cell receptor beta chains were sequenced from one sample in a study of OX40 agonist ivuxolimab in advanced cancers. Clones were sequenced by immunoSEQ multiplex PCR, and TCRdb holds only the in-frame ones, with some missing. The sample has about 53,000 clones; 79% are singletons. The input for sequencing was CD4+ or CD8+ T cells sorted from blood, taken in a trial of the OX40 agonist ivuxolimab. The receptor source for this set is an adult with an advanced solid tumor such as melanoma, head and neck, liver or kidney cancer.

In the case of this clone: Other DNA variants within this sample encode the same CDR3. The chain is built from TRBV6-4 and TRBJ1-5, with D perhaps TRBD1 (5 bases). This CDR3 has 14 amino acids. Germline V lookup: CDR1 MRHNA, CDR2 SNTAGT. Trimming left V 5 bases short and J 0 bases short, with 8 bases between. The CDR3 sequence: CASSRQYSNQPQHF. The CDR3 nucleotides read TGTGCCAGCAGTCGACAGTATAGCAATCAGCCCCAGCATTTT.

V and J are TRBV21-1 and TRBJ2-5; the DNA was not compared with TRBD1, the D call given in the table. TRBV21-1 is a pseudogene segment. CDR3 length: 15 residues. The CDR3 DNA follows: TGTGCCAGCAGCAAAGGTTCAGGGTGGCGCGAGACCCAGTACTTC. Protein: CASSKGSGWRETQYF.

V usage is TRBV11-3 and J usage is TRBJ2-7; D remains unclear. This CDR3 comprises 11 residues. Trimming stripped 1 base from V and 5 bases from J, with 3 bases between. Germline assignment: CDR1 SGHNT and CDR2 YENEEA. CDR3 in amino acids: CASSLGDEQYF. CDR3 DNA sequence: TGTGCCAGCAGCTTAGGGGACGAGCAGTACTTC.

The chain joins TRBV4-3 to TRBJ1-6, with TRBD1 matching over 9 bases. This CDR3 spans 17 amino acids. Germline-derived CDR1 and CDR2 are LGHNA and YSLEER. The V segment lost 0 bases and the J segment 6 bases; nucleotides outside the gene matches: 6. The CDR3 loop reads CASSQDPTGGVNSPLHF. The CDR3 coding sequence is TGCGCCAGCAGCCAAGACCCGACAGGGGGGGTTAATTCACCCCTCCACTTT.

V usage is TRBV5-1 and J usage is TRBJ1-2; no clear D. CDR1 and CDR2 from the germline V gene are SGHRS and YFSETQ. Trimming took off 6 bases at V and 2 bases at J, with 11 bases between the two ends. CDR3 length: 13 residues. CDR3 in DNA: TGCGCCAGCACTGGAGGAGGGAACTATGGCTACACCTTC. Translation: CASTGGGNYGYTF.

This clone was counted only a few times. The V and J genes are TRBV7-9 and TRBJ1-1; maybe TRBD1 (6 bases). CDR3 size: 13 residues. Per the germline V gene, CDR1 is SEHNR and CDR2 is FQNEAQ (reference sequence). The V end was cut by 5 bases, the J end by 1 base, with 8 bases between. The DNA of the CDR3 is TGTGCCAGCAGCCCGACAGGGAACACTGAAGCTTTCTTT. Protein product: CASSPTGNTEAFF.

A few counts support this clone. V gene TRBV28 combines with J gene TRBJ1-5; perhaps TRBD1 as D (5 bases). The CDR3 length is 12 residues. Germline V lookup: CDR1 MDHEN, CDR2 SYDVKM. With 7 bases removed from V and 4 bases from J, the gap between germline ends came to 8 bases. The CDR3 region is CASNQGNQPQHF. DNA of the CDR3: TGTGCCAGCAACCAGGGTAATCAGCCCCAGCATTTT.

This chain joins TRBV5-4 and TRBJ2-2; D is perhaps TRBD2 (5 bases). Deletions cut 4 bases from V and 4 bases from J, with 14 bases between. Germline lookup yields CDR1 SGHNT and CDR2 YYREEE (reference sequence). The CDR3 spans 15 residues. The CDR3 sequence: CASSVGRGFTGELFF. CDR3 nucleotide sequence: TGTGCCAGCAGCGTGGGCCGGGGATTCACCGGGGAGCTGTTTTTT.

The chain couples TRBV9 to TRBJ2-1; 7 positions match TRBD2. Germline loops: CDR1 SGDLS, CDR2 YYNGEE. Germline trimming cut 2 bases from V and 14 bases from J; bases unmatched to any gene: 10. The CDR3 covers 13 residues. The CDR3 DNA follows: TGTGCCAGCAGCGTGGAGGCCGGGACTACTGAGTTCTTC. Translating it yields CASSVEAGTTEFF.

The chain has TRBV6-6 and TRBJ1-5; D gene unclear. The CDR3 consists of 16 residues. Trimming took off 2 bases at V and 6 bases at J, with 17 bases between the two ends. Germline loops: CDR1 MNHNY, CDR2 SVGAGI (reference sequence). The CDR3 spells CASSYPPEGLGQPQHF. CDR3 nucleotide sequence: TGTGCCAGCAGTTACCCACCTGAGGGTCTGGGTCAGCCCCAGCATTTT.

V gene TRBV5-1 combines with J gene TRBJ2-2, with 7 bases aligning to TRBD1. V lost 5 bases and J lost 7; bases outside the gene matches: 8. CDR3 length: 14 amino acids. Germline V CDR1 and CDR2: SGHRS, YFSETQ. This CDR3 is CASRQGQHNGELFF. CDR3 bases: TGCGCCAGCAGGCAGGGACAGCATAACGGGGAGCTGTTTTTT.

This CDR3 reads CSVGGMNTEAFF. The CDR3 DNA reads as TGCAGCGTTGGGGGGATGAACACTGAAGCTTTCTTT. The chain is built from TRBV29-1 and TRBJ1-1, with TRBD1 as a possible D gene (5 bases). The V end lost 4 bases, the J end lost 0 bases, and 6 bases lay between the germline ends. Germline CDR1 SQVTM, CDR2 ANQGSEA. The CDR3 sequence is 12 residues long. The entire variable domain, with the rest obtained from reference TRBV29-1 and TRBJ1-1, is as follows: SAVISQKPSRDICQRGTSLTIQCQVDSQVTMMFWYRQQPGQSLTLIATANQGSEATYESGFVIDKFPISRPNLTFSTLTVSNMSPEDSSIYLCSVGGMNTEAFFGQGTRLTVV.

J is TRBJ2-7 and V is TRBV15; the D is unclear. The V gene lost 5 bases and the J gene lost 5 bases, with 16 bases spanning the gap. The CDR3 is made up of 14 amino acids. Germline assignment: CDR1 LNHNV and CDR2 YYDKDF (reference sequence). CDR3 residues: CATSSQMRGDEQYF. The CDR3 DNA reads TGTGCCACCAGCTCCCAGATGAGAGGCGACGAGCAGTACTTC.

The chain combines TRBV6-5 with TRBJ2-5, with 7 positions matching TRBD2. The CDR3 runs 13 residues. V trimming: 6 bases; J trimming: 5 bases; junction bases outside the gene matches: 6. The germline V gene has CDR1 MNHEY and CDR2 SVGAGI. The CDR3 here is CASSRGVWETQYF. CDR3 nucleotide sequence: TGTGCCAGCAGCCGGGGGGTGTGGGAGACCCAGTACTTC.

V and J are TRBV2 and TRBJ2-1, with 11 bases aligning to TRBD2. Per germline, CDR1 SNHLY and CDR2 FYNNEI. This CDR3 spans 15 amino acids. V trimming: 4 bases; J trimming: 4 bases; junction bases outside the gene matches: 3. Written as DNA, the CDR3 is TGTGCCAGCAGTGTTACTAGCGGGAGTTACAATGAGCAGTTCTTC. It is translated as CASSVTSGSYNEQFF.

The chain combines TRBV6-1 with TRBJ2-4; possible D gene TRBD1, 6 bases. V was trimmed by 2 bases and J by 12 bases, leaving 17 bases between them. CDR1 is MNHNS and CDR2 is SASEGT in the germline V gene. The length of the CDR3 is 14 residues. In nucleotides, the CDR3 is TGTGCCAGCAGTGAACCGGGACACGGGTATAATCAGTACTTC. This translates into CASSEPGHGYNQYF.

The table lists this clone with a few counts. The V gene is TRBV12-5, the J gene TRBJ1-1; a weak D match, TRBD1 (5 bases). V was cut by 5 bases and J by 1 base, with 20 bases left in between. The CDR3 has 17 residues. Germline-derived CDR1 and CDR2 are LGHNT and FRNRAP. CDR3 in amino acids: CASGMTGGKHSNTEAFF. In DNA form, the CDR3 reads TGTGCTAGTGGTATGACTGGGGGAAAACATTCGAACACTGAAGCTTTCTTT.

The chain uses TRBV7-9 and TRBJ2-2; D is unclear. There are 15 residues in the CDR3. From germline, CDR1 is SEHNR and CDR2 FQNEAQ (reference sequence). Between the trimmed V and J ends, which lost 2 bases and 4 bases, there was a span of 11 bases. The CDR3 region is CASSLSPQLTGELFF. As DNA, the CDR3 is TGTGCCAGCAGCTTATCGCCTCAGCTCACCGGGGAGCTGTTTTTT.

This sequence joins TRBV7-2 and TRBJ2-3, with D perhaps matching TRBD2 (5 bases). This CDR3 contains 15 residues. V lost 5 bases and J lost 6, with 18 bases in between. CDR1 SGHTA and CDR2 FQGNSA come from the germline V gene. CDR3 in DNA: TGTGCCAGCAGCGTGGTGGTCCGGGGTCGGGATACGCAGTATTTT. Its protein is CASSVVVRGRDTQYF.

The chain joins TRBV19 to TRBJ2-1; D could derive from TRBD1 or TRBD2 (5 bases each). The CDR3 is 14 amino acids. Trimming removed 7 bases from V and 9 bases from J, with 19 bases in between. Germline-derived CDR1 and CDR2 are LNHDA and SQIVND (reference sequence). In DNA form, the CDR3 reads TGTGCCAGTACCCCCGGGACCCTTAACGGTGAGCAGTTCTTC. Encoded protein: CASTPGTLNGEQFF. Using reference TRBV19 and TRBJ2-1 for the parts outside the CDR3, the full variable domain is DGGITQSPKYLFRKEGQNVTLSCEQNLNHDAMYWYRQDPGQGLRLIYYSQIVNDFQKGDIAEGYSVSREKKESFPLTVTSAQKNPTAFYLCASTPGTLNGEQFFGPGTRLTVL.

This clone was picked up a small number of times. V is TRBV6-4 and J is TRBJ1-2, with a weak D call TRBD1 (6 bases). V shed 7 bases and J shed 4 bases, with 19 bases lying between them. This CDR3 contains 15 residues. Germline CDR1 MRHNA, CDR2 SNTAGT. CDR3 amino acids: CASTSNPGEIYGYTF. CDR3 sequence (DNA): TGTGCCAGCACCTCAAACCCAGGGGAAATCTATGGCTACACCTTC.

The CDR3 DNA sequence: TGTGCCAGCAGCCCGCGGGAGGCAACTGGAAACACCATATATTTT. It yields the protein CASSPREATGNTIYF. This chain uses TRBV5-8 with TRBJ1-3; D remains ambiguous. The germline CDR1 and CDR2 sequences are SGHTS and YDEGEE. This CDR3 region has 15 residues. V gave up 4 bases and J gave up 2 bases, with 13 bases separating them.

This rearrangement joins TRBV5-1 to TRBJ2-7; no clear D. The CDR3 sequence is 13 residues long. V dropped 2 bases and J dropped 7 bases, with 13 bases sitting between them. The germline gives CDR1 SGHRS, CDR2 YFSETQ. CDR3 sequence: CASSLSSGREQYF. In DNA form, the CDR3 reads TGCGCCAGCAGCTTATCCTCCGGGCGAGAGCAGTACTTC.

Turning to this clone: The junction shows a germline mismatch at one end, possibly a read error. The rearrangement joins TRBV4-2 to TRBJ1-2; the match to TRBD1 covers 7 bases. The CDR3 is 13 residues long. The germline V gene has CDR1 LGHNA and CDR2 YNFKEQ. The CDR3 DNA is TGTGCCAGCAGCTTTCTTTTACAGGGGTCGCCTGGATTC. This gives the protein CASSFLLQGSPGF.

The gene calls are TRBV5-4 and TRBJ1-1; no clear D. The CDR3 extends over 14 amino acids. Trimming shortened V by 0 bases and J by 1 base, and 7 bases separated the two germline ends. Germline CDR1 reads SGHNT; CDR2 reads YYREEE (reference sequence). The CDR3 reads CASSLVGSNTEAFF. In nucleotides, the CDR3 is TGTGCCAGCAGCTTGGTAGGCTCGAACACTGAAGCTTTCTTT.

The chain is built from TRBV4-2 and TRBJ2-1; 10 positions match TRBD2. CDR3 length: 20 residues. After removal of 3 bases from V and 1 base from J, the junction contained 15 bases not matched to a gene. The germline CDR1 and CDR2 sequences are LGHNA and YNFKEQ. The CDR3 reads CASSHLGGVAGGGSYNEQFF. The CDR3 bases are TGTGCCAGCAGCCACCTTGGGGGGGTAGCGGGAGGAGGGTCCTACAATGAGCAGTTCTTC.

The gene calls are TRBV14 and TRBJ2-3; 7 bases fit TRBD1. The V segment lost 3 bases and the J segment 6 bases; nucleotides outside the gene matches: 9. Germline assignment: CDR1 SGHDN and CDR2 FVKESK. The CDR3 length is 15 residues. CDR3 in amino acids: CASSHWAGGRDTQYF. The CDR3 DNA sequence: TGTGCCAGCAGCCATTGGGCAGGGGGAAGGGATACGCAGTATTTT.

This chain links TRBV4-3 with TRBJ1-3; weak D call: TRBD1 (6 bases). The germline V gene has CDR1 LGHNA and CDR2 YSLEER. The CDR3 contains 19 residues. Trimming took 4 bases from V and 0 from J, leaving 22 bases between them. This CDR3 is CASSPSTGNRISSGNTIYF. The CDR3, as DNA: TGCGCCAGCAGCCCCTCTACAGGGAACCGGATCAGCTCTGGAAACACCATATATTTT.

The chain couples TRBV6-5 to TRBJ2-3, with no clear D. The CDR3 is made up of 15 amino acids. Germline V gene lookup returns CDR1 MNHEY and CDR2 SVGAGI. Between the trimmed V and J ends, which lost 7 bases and 0 bases, there was a span of 14 bases. Here the CDR3 DNA reads TGTGCCAGCAACCTAGACGCCTTGAGCACAGATACGCAGTATTTT. Translated: CASNLDALSTDTQYF.